This TCR beta chain was identified during a study of cytotoxic CD8 clonotypes in ibrutinib-treated CLL. The study, taken as a whole, reports: Pretreatment clonality was elevated relative to age-matched healthy donors and paralleled circulating CD8+ T-cell counts.

As to this clone: The antigen is unknown.

V shed 4 bases and J 0 bases; nucleotides not matched to a gene: 2. Germline V gene sequence: CDR1 KGHSH, CDR2 LQKENI. The CDR3 totals 15 residues. Repertoires were generated with immunoSEQ multiplex PCR, while TCRdb's copy carries only in-frame clones and drops some. The sample has 65,000 to 85,000 clones, less than 90% seen once. This rearrangement joins TRBV18 to TRBJ2-7; 11 nucleotides align to TRBD2. Here the sequenced sample was PBMCs, taken after 24 months of ibrutinib treatment. This receptor was obtained from a human donor with chronic lymphocytic leukemia. CDR3 loop: CASSRGTSGSYEQYF. The DNA of the CDR3 is TGTGCCAGCTCACGAGGGACTAGCGGCTCCTACGAGCAGTACTTC.